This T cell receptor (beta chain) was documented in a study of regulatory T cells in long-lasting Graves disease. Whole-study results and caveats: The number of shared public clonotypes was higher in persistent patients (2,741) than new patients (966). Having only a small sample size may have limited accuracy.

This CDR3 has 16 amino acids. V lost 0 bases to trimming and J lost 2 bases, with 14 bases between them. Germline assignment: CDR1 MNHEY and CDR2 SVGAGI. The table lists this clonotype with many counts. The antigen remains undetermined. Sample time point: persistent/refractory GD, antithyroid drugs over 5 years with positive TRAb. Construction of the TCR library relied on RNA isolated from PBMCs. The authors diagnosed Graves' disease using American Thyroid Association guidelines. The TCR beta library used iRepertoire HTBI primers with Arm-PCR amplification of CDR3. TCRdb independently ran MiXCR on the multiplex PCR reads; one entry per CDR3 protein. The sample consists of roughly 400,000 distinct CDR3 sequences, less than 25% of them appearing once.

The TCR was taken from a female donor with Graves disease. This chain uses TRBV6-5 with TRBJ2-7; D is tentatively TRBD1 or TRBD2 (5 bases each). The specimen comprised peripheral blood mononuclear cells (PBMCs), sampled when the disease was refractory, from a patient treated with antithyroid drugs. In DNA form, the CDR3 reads TGTGCCAGCAGTTACTCGCCGGGACCGGGAACCTACGAGCAGTACTTC. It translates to CASSYSPGPGTYEQYF.